The TCR beta chain under discussion was sequenced for a study of beta chain features in type 1 diabetes. Notes on the study in general: Across all four CD4+ subsets, people with type 1 diabetes showed modestly shorter TCRB CDR3s. Overrepresentation of cells with high TCR expression could result from cDNA sequencing.

This clone was seen a handful of times. Antigen: not known. Reverse transcription of all isolated RNA meant that expressed TCRB transcripts were sequenced. Sequencing was performed with immunoSEQ multiplex PCR; in TCRdb, only in-frame clones are kept and a portion is missing. The table includes about 710,000 clones, over 12% detected once. CDR1 MDHEN and CDR2 SYDVKM come from the germline V gene. V lost 8 bases, J lost 4 bases, and 5 bases stayed unmatched. This CDR3 comprises 14 residues. The sequenced material came from naive CD4+ T cells from blood. The V and J genes are TRBV28 and TRBJ2-1, with 10 bases identical to TRBD2. This TCR was recovered from a man aged 18 to 29 with type 1 diabetes. The CDR3 protein is CASSSSGSYNEQFF. CDR3 DNA sequence: TGTGCCAGCTCGTCTAGCGGGAGTTACAATGAGCAGTTCTTC.